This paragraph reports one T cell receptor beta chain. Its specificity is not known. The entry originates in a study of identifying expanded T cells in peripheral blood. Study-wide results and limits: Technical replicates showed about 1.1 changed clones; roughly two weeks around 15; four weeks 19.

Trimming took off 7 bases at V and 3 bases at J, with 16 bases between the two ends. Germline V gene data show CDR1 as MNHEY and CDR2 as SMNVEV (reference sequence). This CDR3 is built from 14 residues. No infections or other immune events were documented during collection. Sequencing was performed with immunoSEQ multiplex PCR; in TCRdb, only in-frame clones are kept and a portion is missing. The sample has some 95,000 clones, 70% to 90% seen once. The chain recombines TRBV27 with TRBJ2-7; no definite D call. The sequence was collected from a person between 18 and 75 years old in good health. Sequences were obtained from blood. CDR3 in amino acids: CASKSQQRGYEQYF. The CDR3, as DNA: TGTGCCAGCAAATCGCAACAGAGAGGCTACGAGCAGTACTTC.